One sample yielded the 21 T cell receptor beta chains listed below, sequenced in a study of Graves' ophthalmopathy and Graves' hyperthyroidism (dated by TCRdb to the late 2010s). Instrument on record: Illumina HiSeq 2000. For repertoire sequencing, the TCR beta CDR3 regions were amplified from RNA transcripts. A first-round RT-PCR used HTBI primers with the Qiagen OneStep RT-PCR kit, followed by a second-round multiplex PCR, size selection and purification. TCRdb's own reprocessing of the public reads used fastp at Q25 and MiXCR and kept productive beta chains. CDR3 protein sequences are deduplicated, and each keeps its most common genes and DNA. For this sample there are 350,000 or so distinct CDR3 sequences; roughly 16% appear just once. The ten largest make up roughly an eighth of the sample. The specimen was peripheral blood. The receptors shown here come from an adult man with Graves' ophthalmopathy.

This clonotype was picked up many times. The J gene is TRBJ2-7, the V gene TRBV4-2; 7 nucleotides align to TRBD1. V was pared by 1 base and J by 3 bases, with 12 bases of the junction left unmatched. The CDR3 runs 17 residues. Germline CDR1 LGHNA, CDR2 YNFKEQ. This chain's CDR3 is CASSQGVTGVGDYEQYF. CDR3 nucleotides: TGTGCCAGCAGCCAAGGGGTAACAGGGGTAGGAGACTACGAGCAGTACTTC.

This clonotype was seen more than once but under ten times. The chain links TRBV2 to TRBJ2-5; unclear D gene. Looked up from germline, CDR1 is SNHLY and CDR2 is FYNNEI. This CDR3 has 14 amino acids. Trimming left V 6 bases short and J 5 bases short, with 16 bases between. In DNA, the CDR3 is TGTGCCAGCAGCGACCCTCTATCGCGGGAGACCCAGTACTTC. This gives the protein CASSDPLSRETQYF.

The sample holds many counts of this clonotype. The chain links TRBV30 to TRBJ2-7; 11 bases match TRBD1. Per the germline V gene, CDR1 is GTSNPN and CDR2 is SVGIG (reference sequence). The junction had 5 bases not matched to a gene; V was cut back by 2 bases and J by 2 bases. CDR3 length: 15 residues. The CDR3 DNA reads TGTGCCTGGAGTCACCGGACAGGGGGCGCCTACGAGCAGTACTTC. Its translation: CAWSHRTGGAYEQYF.

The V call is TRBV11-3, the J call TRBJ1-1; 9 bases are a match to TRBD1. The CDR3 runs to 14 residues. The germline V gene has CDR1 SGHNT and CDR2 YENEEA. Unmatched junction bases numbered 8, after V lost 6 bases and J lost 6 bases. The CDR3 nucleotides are TGTGCCAGCAGGCAGACAGGGGGGCCTCCTGAAGCTTTCTTT. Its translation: CASRQTGGPPEAFF.

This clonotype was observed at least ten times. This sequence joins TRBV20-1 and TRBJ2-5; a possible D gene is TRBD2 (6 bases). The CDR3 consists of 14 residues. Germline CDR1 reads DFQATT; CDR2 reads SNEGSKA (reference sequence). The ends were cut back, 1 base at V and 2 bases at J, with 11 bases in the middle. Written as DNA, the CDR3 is TGCAGTGCTAGAGGGCGGGACGCTCAAGAGACCCAGTACTTC. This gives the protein CSARGRDAQETQYF.

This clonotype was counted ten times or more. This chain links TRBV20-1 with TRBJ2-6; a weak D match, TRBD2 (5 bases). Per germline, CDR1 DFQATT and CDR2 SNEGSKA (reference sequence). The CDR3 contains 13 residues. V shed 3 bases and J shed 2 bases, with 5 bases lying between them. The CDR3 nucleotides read TGCAGTGCTAGGAGGGCTGGGGCCAACGTCCTGACTTTC. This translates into CSARRAGANVLTF.

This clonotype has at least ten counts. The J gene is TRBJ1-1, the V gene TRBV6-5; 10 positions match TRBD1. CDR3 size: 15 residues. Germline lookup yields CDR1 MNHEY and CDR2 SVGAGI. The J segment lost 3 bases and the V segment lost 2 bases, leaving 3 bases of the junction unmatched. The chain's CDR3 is CASSYGGQGYTEAFF. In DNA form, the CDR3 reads TGTGCCAGCAGTTACGGGGGACAGGGGTACACTGAAGCTTTCTTT.

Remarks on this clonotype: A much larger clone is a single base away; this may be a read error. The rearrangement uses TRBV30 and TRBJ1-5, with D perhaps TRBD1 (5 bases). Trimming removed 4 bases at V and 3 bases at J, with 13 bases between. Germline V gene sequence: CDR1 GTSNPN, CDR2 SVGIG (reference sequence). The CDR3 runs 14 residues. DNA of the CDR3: TGTGCCTGGAAAGCCAGGGTCGACAATCAGCCCCAGCATTTT. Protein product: CAWKARVDNQPQHF.

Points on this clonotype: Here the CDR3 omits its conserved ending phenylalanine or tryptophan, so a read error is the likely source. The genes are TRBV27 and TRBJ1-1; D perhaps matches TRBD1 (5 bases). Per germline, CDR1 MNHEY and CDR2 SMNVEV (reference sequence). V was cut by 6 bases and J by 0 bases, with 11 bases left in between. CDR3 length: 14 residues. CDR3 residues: CASRSRAVNTEAFS. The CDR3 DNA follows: TGTGCCAGCAGATCCAGGGCAGTGAACACTGAAGCTTTCTCT.

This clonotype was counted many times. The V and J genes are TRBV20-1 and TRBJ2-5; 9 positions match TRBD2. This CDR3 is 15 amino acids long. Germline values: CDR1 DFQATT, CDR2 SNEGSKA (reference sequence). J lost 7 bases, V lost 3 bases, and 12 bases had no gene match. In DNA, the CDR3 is TGCAGTGCTAGTAAGGTAGCGGGGGAGTATGCGACCCAGTACTTC. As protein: CSASKVAGEYATQYF.

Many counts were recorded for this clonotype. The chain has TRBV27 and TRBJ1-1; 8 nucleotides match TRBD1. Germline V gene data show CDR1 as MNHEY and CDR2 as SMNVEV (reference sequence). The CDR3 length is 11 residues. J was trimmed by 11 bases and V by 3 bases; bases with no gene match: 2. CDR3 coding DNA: TGTGCCAGCAGTTTCACAGGGGGGGCTTTCTTT. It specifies CASSFTGGAFF.

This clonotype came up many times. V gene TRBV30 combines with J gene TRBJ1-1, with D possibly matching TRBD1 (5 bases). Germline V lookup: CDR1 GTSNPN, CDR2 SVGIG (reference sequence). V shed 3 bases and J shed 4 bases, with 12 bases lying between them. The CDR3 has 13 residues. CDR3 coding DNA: TGTGCCTGGAGAAGTTCAGGGAGCACTGAAGCTTTCTTT. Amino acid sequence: CAWRSSGSTEAFF.

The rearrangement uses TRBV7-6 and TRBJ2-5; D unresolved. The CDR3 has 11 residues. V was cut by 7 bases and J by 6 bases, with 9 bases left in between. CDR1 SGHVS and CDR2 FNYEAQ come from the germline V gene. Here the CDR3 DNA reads TGTGCCAGCACATCCACGAAGACCCAGTACTTC. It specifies CASTSTKTQYF.

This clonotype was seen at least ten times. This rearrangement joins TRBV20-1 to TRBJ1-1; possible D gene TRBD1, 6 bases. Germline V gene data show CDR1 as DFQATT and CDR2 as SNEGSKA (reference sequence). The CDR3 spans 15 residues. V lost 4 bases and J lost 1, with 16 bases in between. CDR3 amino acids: CSATAGDGANTEAFF. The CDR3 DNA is TGCAGTGCTACCGCAGGGGACGGTGCGAACACTGAAGCTTTCTTT.

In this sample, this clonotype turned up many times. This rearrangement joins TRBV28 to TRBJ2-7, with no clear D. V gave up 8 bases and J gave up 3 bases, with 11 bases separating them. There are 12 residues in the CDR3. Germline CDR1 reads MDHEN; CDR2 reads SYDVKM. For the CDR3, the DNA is TGTGCCAGCCGGGCGGTAGGCTACGAGCAGTACTTC. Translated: CASRAVGYEQYF.

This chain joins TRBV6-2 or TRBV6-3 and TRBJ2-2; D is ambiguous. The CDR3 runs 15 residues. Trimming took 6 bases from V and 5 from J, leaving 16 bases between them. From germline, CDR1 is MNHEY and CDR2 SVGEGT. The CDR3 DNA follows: TGTGCCAGCAGCGCACCCCTAGATAGAACCGGGGAGCTGTTTTTT. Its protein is CASSAPLDRTGELFF.

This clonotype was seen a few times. This CDR3 reads CSARVSGTGSEAFF. CDR3 in DNA: TGCAGTGCTAGAGTTTCAGGTACGGGTTCCGAAGCTTTCTTT. This chain uses TRBV20-1 with TRBJ1-1, with no clear D. V dropped 1 base and J dropped 8 bases, with 17 bases sitting between them. CDR1 and CDR2 (germline): DFQATT, SNEGSKA (reference sequence). The CDR3 contains 14 residues.

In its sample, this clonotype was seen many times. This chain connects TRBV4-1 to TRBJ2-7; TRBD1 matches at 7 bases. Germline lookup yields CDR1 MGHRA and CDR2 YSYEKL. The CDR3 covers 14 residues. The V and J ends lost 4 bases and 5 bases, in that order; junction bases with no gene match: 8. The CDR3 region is CASSLRTGSHEQYF. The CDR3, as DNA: TGCGCCAGCAGCCTCCGGACAGGTAGTCACGAGCAGTACTTC.

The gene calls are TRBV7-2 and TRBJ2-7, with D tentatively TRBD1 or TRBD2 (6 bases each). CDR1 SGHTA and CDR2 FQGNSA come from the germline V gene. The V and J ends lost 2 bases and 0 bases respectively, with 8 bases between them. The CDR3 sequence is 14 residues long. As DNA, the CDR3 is TGTGCCAGCAGCTTATGGGGGGCCTCCTACGAGCAGTACTTC. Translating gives CASSLWGASYEQYF.

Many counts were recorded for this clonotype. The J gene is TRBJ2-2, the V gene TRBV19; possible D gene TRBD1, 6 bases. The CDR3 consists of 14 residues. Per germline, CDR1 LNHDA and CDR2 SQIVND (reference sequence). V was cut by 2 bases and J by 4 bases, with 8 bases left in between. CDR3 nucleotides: TGTGCCAGTAGTATAACAGGGCCCACCGGGGAGCTGTTTTTT. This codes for CASSITGPTGELFF.

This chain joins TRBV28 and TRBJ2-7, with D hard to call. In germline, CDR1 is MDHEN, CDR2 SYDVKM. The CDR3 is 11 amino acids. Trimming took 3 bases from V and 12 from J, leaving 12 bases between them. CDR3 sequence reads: CASSFGRVAYF. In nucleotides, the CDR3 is TGTGCCAGCAGTTTTGGACGGGTGGCGTACTTC.